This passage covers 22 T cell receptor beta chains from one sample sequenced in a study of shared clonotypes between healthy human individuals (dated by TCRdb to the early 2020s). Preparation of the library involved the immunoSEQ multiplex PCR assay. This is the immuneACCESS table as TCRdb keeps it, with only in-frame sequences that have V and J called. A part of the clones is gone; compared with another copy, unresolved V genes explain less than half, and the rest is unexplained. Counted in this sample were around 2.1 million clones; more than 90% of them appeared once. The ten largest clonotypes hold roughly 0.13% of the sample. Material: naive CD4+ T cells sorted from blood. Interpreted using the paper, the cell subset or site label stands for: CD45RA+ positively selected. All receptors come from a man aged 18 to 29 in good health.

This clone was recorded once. CDR3 nucleotides: TGTGCCAGCAGTTCGACTGGGAACCGGGGAACCCTCCACTTT. This encodes CASSSTGNRGTLHF. The V call is TRBV28, the J call TRBJ1-6; no clear D gene. Per germline, CDR1 MDHEN and CDR2 SYDVKM. V lost 4 bases to trimming and J lost 14 bases, with 18 bases between them. The CDR3 totals 14 residues.

The CDR3 loop reads CASSQRDSSGGETQYF. Written as DNA, the CDR3 is TGTGCCAGCAGCCAACGGGATTCTAGCGGGGGAGAGACCCAGTACTTC. V is TRBV5-4 and J is TRBJ2-5, with 10 bases lining up with TRBD2. Germline CDR1 reads SGHNT; CDR2 reads YYREEE (reference sequence). There are 16 residues in the CDR3. With 4 bases clipped from V and 4 bases from J, the junction kept 10 bases outside the gene matches. Full variable domain (remainder filled in from reference TRBV5-4 and TRBJ2-5): ETGVTQSPTHLIKTRGQQVTLRCSSQSGHNTVSWYQQALGQGPQFIFQYYREEENGRGNFPPRFSGLQFPNYSSELNVNALELDDSALYLCASSQRDSSGGETQYFGPGTRLLVL.

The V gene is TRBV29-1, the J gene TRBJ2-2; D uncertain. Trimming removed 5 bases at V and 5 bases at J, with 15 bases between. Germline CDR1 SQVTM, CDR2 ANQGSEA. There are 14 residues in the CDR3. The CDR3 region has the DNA TGCAGCGTTTCAACTACCCCTGGGACCGGGGAGCTGTTTTTT. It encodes CSVSTTPGTGELFF.

The CDR3 DNA sequence: TGCAGCGTGGGGACTAGCGGGAGTTTCGGCGAGCAGTACTTC. Protein sequence: CSVGTSGSFGEQYF. V and J are TRBV29-1 and TRBJ2-7; 14 bases map to TRBD2. The CDR3 has 14 residues. V shed 6 bases, J shed 6 bases, and the junction held 7 bases outside the gene matches. CDR1 is SQVTM, CDR2 ANQGSEA, per germline.

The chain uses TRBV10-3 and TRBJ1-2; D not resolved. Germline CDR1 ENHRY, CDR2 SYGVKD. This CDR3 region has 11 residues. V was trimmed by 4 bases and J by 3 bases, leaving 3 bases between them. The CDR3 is CAISAHYGYTF. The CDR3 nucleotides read TGTGCCATCAGTGCTCACTATGGCTACACCTTC.

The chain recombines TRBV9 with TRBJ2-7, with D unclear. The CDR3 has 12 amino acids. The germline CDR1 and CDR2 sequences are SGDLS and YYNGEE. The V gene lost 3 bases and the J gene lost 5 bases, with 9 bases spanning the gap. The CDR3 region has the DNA TGTGCCAGCAGCGCCAGCCGGCACGAGCAGTACTTC. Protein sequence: CASSASRHEQYF. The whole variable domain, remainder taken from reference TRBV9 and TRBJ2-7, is DSGVTQTPKHLITATGQRVTLRCSPRSGDLSVYWYQQSLDQGLQFLIQYYNGEERAKGNILERFSAQQFPDLHSELNLSSLELGDSALYFCASSASRHEQYFGPGTRLTVT.

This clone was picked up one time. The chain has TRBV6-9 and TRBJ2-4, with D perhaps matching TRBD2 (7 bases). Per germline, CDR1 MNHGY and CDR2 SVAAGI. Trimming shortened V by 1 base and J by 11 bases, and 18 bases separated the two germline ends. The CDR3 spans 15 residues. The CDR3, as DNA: TGTGCCAGCAGTTATTGGTTTTGGGGGGGGCGGGTTCAGTACTTC. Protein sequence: CASSYWFWGGRVQYF.

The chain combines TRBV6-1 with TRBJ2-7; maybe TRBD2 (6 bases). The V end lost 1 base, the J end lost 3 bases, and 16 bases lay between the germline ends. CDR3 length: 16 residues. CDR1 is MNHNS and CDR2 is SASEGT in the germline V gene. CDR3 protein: CASSEVGGANHYEQYF. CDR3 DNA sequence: TGTGCCAGCAGTGAAGTGGGGGGAGCGAATCACTACGAGCAGTACTTC.

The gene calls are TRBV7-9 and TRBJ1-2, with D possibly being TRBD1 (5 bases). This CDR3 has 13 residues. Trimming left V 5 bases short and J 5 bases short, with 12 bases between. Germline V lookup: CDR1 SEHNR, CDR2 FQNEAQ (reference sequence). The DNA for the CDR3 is TGTGCCAGCAGCCCGGCAGGGTTTTATGGCTACACCTTC. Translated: CASSPAGFYGYTF. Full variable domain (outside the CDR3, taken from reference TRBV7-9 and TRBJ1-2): DTGVSQNPRHKITKRGQNVTFRCDPISEHNRLYWYRQTLGQGPEFLTYFQNEAQLEKSRLLSDRFSAERPKGSFSTLEIQRTEQGDSAMYLCASSPAGFYGYTFGSGTRLTVV.

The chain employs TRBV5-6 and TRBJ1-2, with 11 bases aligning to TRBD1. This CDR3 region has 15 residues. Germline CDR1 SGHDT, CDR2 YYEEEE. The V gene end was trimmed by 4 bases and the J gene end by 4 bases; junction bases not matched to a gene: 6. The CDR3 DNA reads TGTGCCAGCAGCCCCCGGACAGGGGGCATCTATGGCTACACCTTC. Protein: CASSPRTGGIYGYTF.

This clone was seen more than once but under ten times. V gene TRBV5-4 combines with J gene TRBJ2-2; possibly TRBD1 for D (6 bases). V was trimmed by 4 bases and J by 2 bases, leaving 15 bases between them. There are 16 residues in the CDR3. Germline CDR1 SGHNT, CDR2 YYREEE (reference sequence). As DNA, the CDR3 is TGTGCCAGCAGCGTTTGGAGCAGGGGTAACACCGGGGAGCTGTTTTTT. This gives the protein CASSVWSRGNTGELFF. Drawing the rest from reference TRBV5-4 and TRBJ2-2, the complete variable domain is ETGVTQSPTHLIKTRGQQVTLRCSSQSGHNTVSWYQQALGQGPQFIFQYYREEENGRGNFPPRFSGLQFPNYSSELNVNALELDDSALYLCASSVWSRGNTGELFFGEGSRLTVL.

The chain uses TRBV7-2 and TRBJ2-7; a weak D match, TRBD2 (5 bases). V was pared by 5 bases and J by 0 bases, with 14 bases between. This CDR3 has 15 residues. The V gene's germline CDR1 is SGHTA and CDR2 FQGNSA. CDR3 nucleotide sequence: TGTGCCAGCAGCCCGGCGGGCGGTAGCTCCTACGAGCAGTACTTC. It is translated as CASSPAGGSSYEQYF.

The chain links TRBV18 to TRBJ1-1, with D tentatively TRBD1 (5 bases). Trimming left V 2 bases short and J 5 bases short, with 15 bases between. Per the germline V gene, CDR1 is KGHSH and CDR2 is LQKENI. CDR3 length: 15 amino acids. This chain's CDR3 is CASSPLSQGGTEAFF. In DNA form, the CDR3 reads TGTGCCAGCTCACCATTGTCCCAGGGCGGAACTGAAGCTTTCTTT.

The CDR3 nucleotides read TGTGCCAGCAGCAGACACGGAGTTAATTCACCCCTCCACTTT. Its protein product is CASSRHGVNSPLHF. The V call is TRBV6-1, the J call TRBJ1-6; D remains unclear. The V and J ends lost 6 bases and 6 bases respectively, with 12 bases between them. The CDR3 totals 14 residues. Looked up from germline, CDR1 is MNHNS and CDR2 is SASEGT.

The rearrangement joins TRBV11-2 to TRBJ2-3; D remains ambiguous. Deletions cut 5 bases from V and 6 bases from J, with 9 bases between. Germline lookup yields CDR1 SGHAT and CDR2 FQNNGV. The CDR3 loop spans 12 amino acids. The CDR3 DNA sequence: TGTGCCAGCAGCCCTTTCAGGGATACGCAGTATTTT. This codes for CASSPFRDTQYF. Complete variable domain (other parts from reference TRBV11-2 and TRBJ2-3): EAGVAQSPRYKIIEKRQSVAFWCNPISGHATLYWYQQILGQGPKLLIQFQNNGVVDDSQLPKDRFSAERLKGVDSTLKIQPAKLEDSAVYLCASSPFRDTQYFGPGTRLTVL.

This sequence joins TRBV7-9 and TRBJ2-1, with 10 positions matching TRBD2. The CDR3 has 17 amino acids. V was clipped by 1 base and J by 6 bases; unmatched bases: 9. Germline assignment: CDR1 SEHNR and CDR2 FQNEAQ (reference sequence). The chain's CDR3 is CASSLGPAGGKPNEQFF. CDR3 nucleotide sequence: TGTGCCAGCAGCTTAGGCCCAGCGGGAGGGAAACCCAATGAGCAGTTCTTC. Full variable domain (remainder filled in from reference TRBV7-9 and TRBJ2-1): DTGVSQNPRHKITKRGQNVTFRCDPISEHNRLYWYRQTLGQGPEFLTYFQNEAQLEKSRLLSDRFSAERPKGSFSTLEIQRTEQGDSAMYLCASSLGPAGGKPNEQFFGPGTRLTVL.

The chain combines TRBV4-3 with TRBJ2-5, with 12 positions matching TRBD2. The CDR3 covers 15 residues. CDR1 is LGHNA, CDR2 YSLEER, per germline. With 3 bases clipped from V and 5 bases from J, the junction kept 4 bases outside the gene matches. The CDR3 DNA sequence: TGCGCCAGCAGCCACCTAGCGGGAGGGCTGGAGACCCAGTACTTC. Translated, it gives CASSHLAGGLETQYF.

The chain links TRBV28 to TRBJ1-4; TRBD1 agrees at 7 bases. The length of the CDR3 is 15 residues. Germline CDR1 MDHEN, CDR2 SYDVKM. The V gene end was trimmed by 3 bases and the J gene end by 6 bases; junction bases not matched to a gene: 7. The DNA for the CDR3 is TGTGCCAGCAGTTTTCAGGGACAGTTATATGAAAAACTGTTTTTT. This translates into CASSFQGQLYEKLFF. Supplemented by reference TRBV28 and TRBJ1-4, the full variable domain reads DVKVTQSSRYLVKRTGEKVFLECVQDMDHENMFWYRQDPGLGLRLIYFSYDVKMKEKGDIPEGYSVSREKKERFSLILESASTNQTSMYLCASSFQGQLYEKLFFGSGTQLSVL.

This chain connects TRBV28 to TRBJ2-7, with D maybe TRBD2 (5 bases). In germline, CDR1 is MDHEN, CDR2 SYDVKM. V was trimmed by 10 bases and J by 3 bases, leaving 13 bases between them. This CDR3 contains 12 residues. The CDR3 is CATFSGIYEQYF. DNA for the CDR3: TGTGCCACCTTTTCCGGGATCTACGAGCAGTACTTC. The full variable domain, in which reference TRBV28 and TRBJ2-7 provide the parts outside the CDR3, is DVKVTQSSRYLVKRTGEKVFLECVQDMDHENMFWYRQDPGLGLRLIYFSYDVKMKEKGDIPEGYSVSREKKERFSLILESASTNQTSMYLCATFSGIYEQYFGPGTRLTVT.

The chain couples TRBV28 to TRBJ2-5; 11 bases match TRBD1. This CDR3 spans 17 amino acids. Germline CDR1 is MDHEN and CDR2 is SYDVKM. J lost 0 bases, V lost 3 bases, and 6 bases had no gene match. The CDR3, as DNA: TGTGCCAGCAGTTTGTTAGGACAGGGGGCATACCAAGAGACCCAGTACTTC. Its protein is CASSLLGQGAYQETQYF.

In DNA form, the CDR3 reads TGTGCCAGCAGCCCAATTGTCAGCGGGCTCTACGAGCAGTACTTC. This codes for CASSPIVSGLYEQYF. V is TRBV7-9 and J is TRBJ2-7; possible D gene TRBD2, 6 bases. The ends were cut back, 5 bases at V and 3 bases at J, with 17 bases in the middle. CDR1 and CDR2 from the germline V gene are SEHNR and FQNEAQ (reference sequence). The CDR3 spans 15 residues.

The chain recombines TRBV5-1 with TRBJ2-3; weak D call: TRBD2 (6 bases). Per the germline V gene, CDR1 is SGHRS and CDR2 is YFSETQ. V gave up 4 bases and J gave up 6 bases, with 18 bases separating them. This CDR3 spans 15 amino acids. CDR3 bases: TGCGCCAGCAGCCAGCAAAGGAGGGTTGGCGATACGCAGTATTTT. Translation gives CASSQQRRVGDTQYF.